This TCR beta chain was profiled in a study of blood T cell repertoires in COVID-19. Study details: Acute and convalescent COVID-19 samples came from the United States, Italy and Spain. PBMCs, B-cell-depleted T cells, or T cells were the source of the cDNA or gDNA that made up the material.

Trimming pared 1 base from V and 0 bases from J, leaving 11 bases between. Germline V lookup: CDR1 SGHRS, CDR2 YFSETQ. The CDR3 is 15 amino acids. Seattle patient enrollment occurred during active infection, with longitudinal follow-up thereafter. Per the study methods: Amplified reference gene primers provided the basis for estimating nucleated cell counts. Using immunoSEQ multiplex PCR, the repertoire was profiled, and TCRdb retains in-frame clones only, with some absent. For V, J and clone size, that table is used; D and trimming come from the DNA. The sample comprises some 300,000 clones, around 87% of which are singletons, and around 0.93% rests with the top ten.

The chain uses TRBV5-1 and TRBJ2-7; possibly TRBD2 for D (5 bases). The TCR originated in a woman aged 40 to 50 with COVID-19, enrolled during active disease. The sequenced sample was peripheral blood. In DNA, the CDR3 is TGCGCCAGCAGCTTGATCAGCGGAAGCTCCTACGAGCAGTACTTC. It encodes CASSLISGSSYEQYF. The full variable domain, completed using reference TRBV5-1 and TRBJ2-7, is KAGVTQTPRYLIKTRGQQVTLSCSPISGHRSVSWYQQTPGQGLQFLFEYFSETQRNKGNFPGRFSGRQFSNSRSEMNVSTLELGDSALYLCASSLISGSSYEQYFGPGTRLTVT.